This TCR beta chain was sequenced during a study of post-analysis software for immune sequencing data. General study findings and limits: Relative to controls, patients had a few TRBV segments at higher frequency, with TRBV5-6, TRBV5-1 and TRBV20-1 among these.

This clonotype was seen a few times. The antigen is unknown. CDR3 length: 15 amino acids. Built from TCR beta cDNA, the libraries had unique molecular identifiers in them. TCRdb reprocessed the PCR reads via MiXCR and lists one record per CDR3 protein. The sample carries about 460,000 distinct CDR3 sequences, 45% recorded once. The rearrangement links TRBV12-3 or TRBV12-4 to TRBJ2-4, with 9 bases that match TRBD1. The last part of the DNA fits TRBJ2-7 better; the J call may be wrong. The TCR was taken from a girl aged 10 to 17 with multiple sclerosis. Input material: blood. The CDR3 loop is CASTPGQGLSYEQYF. CDR3 bases: TGTGCCAGCACCCCGGGACAGGGCCTATCCTACGAGCAGTACTTC.